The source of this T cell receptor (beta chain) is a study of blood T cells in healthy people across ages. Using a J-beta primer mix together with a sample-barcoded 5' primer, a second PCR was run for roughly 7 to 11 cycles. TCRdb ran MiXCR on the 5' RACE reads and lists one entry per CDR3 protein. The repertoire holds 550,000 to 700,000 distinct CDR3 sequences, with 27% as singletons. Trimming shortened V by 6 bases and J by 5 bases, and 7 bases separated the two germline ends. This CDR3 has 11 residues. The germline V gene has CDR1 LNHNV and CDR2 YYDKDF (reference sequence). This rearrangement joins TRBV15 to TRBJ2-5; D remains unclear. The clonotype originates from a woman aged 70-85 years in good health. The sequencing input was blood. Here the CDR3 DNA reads TGTGCCACCAGTTCGACCGAGACCCAGTACTTC. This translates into CATSSTETQYF.